The TCR beta chain described here comes from a study of shared clonotypes between healthy human individuals. Trimming shortened V by 3 bases and J by 0 bases, and 15 bases separated the two germline ends. Germline loops: CDR1 KGHSH, CDR2 LQKENI. CDR3 length: 17 amino acids. With regard to this clone: As yet, its antigen is unknown.

Study-level results: Several donors held approximately 5% of naive CD4 clonotypes in common.

Methods used by the authors: ImmunoSEQ output held junction-only sequences without quality scores, so filtering differed. Profiling relied on immunoSEQ multiplex PCR, and the TCRdb table lists in-frame clones only, not all of them. D and trimming were read from the DNA, whereas the V and J calls and clone size are those reported in that table. This sample carries millions of clones, more than 90% of them seen once, and the ten largest clones take roughly 0.14%. Each sample came from a Caucasian adult donor living in Nashville, Tennessee. The chain combines TRBV18 with TRBJ1-3, with a weak D call TRBD1 (5 bases). The specimen sequenced was naive CD4+ T cells sorted from blood. Subset reported: CD45RA+ positively selected. This TCR was sampled from a man aged 18-30 years in good health. The CDR3 region has the DNA TGTGCCAGCTCACCCAAGCAGGGAGATCGCTCTGGAAACACCATATATTTT. This sequence encodes CASSPKQGDRSGNTIYF.